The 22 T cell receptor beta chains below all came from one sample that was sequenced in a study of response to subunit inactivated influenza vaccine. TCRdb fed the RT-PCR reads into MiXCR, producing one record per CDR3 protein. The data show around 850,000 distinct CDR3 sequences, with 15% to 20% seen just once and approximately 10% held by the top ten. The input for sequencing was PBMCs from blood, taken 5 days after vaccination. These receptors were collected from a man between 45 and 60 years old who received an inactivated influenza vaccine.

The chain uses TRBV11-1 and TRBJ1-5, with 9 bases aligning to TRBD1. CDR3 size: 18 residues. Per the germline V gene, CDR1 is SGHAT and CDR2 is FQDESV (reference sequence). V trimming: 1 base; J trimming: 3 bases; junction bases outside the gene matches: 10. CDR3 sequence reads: CASSLVVTGTGSNQPQHF. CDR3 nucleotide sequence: TGTGCCAGCAGCTTAGTGGTGACCGGGACAGGGTCCAATCAGCCCCAGCATTTT.

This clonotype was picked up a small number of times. CDR3 amino acids: CASSRQDYTEAFF. As DNA, the CDR3 is TGTGCCAGCAGCAGACAGGACTACACTGAAGCTTTCTTT. The chain couples TRBV27 to TRBJ1-1; tentative D call: TRBD1 (6 bases). This CDR3 comprises 13 residues. V shed 6 bases and J shed 3 bases, with 11 bases lying between them. Germline CDR1 reads MNHEY; CDR2 reads SMNVEV (reference sequence).

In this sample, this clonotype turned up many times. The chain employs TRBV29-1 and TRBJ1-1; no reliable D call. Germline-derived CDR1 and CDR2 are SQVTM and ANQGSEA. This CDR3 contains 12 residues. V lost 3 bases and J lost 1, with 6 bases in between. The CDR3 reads CSVDLGNTEAFF. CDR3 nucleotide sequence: TGCAGCGTTGATTTAGGGAACACTGAAGCTTTCTTT.

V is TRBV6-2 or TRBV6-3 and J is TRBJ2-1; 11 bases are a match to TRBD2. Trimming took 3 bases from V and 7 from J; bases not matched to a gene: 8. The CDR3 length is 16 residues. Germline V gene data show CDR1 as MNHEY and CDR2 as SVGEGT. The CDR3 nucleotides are TGTGCCAGCAGTTATATGGGGCTAGCGGGAGGAAATGAGCAGTTCTTC. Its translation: CASSYMGLAGGNEQFF.

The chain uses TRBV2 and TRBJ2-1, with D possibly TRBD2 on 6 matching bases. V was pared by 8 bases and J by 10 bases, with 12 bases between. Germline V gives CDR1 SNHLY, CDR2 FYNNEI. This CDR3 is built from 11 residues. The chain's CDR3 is CASGRAGEQFF. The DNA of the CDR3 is TGTGCCAGCGGAAGGGCGGGAGAGCAGTTCTTC.

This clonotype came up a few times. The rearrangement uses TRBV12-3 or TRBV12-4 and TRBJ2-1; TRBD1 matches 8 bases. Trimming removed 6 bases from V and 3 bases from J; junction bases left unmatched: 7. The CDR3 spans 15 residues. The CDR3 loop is CASSLRGTGYNEQFF. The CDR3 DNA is TGTGCCAGCAGCCTCAGAGGGACAGGCTACAATGAGCAGTTCTTC.

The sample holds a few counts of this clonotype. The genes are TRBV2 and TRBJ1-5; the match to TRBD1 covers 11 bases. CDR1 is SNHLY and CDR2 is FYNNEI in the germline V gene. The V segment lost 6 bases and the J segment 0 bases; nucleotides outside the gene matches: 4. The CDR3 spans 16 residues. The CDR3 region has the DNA TGTGCCAGCAGCGGACAGGGGGCAGCTAGCAATCAGCCCCAGCATTTT. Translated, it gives CASSGQGAASNQPQHF.

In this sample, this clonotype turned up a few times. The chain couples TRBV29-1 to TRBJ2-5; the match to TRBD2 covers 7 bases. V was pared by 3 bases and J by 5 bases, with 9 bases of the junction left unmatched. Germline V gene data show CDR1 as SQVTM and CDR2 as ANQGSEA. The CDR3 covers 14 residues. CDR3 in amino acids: CSVEHRGGGETQYF. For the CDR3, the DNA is TGCAGCGTTGAGCACCGCGGGGGAGGGGAGACCCAGTACTTC. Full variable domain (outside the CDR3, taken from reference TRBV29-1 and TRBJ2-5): SAVISQKPSRDICQRGTSLTIQCQVDSQVTMMFWYRQQPGQSLTLIATANQGSEATYESGFVIDKFPISRPNLTFSTLTVSNMSPEDSSIYLCSVEHRGGGETQYFGPGTRLLVL.

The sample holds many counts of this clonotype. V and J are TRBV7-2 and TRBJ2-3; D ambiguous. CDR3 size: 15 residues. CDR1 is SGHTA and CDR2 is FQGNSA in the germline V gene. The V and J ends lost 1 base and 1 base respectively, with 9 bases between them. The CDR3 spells CASSLGQRRTDTQYF. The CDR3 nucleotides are TGTGCCAGCAGCTTAGGCCAGCGACGCACAGATACGCAGTATTTT.

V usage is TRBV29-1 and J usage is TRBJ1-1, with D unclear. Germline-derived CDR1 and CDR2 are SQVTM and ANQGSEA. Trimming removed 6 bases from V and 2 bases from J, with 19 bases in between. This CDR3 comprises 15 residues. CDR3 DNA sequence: TGCAGCGTATCCCATCGATTGAAGCCTAACACTGAAGCTTTCTTT. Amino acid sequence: CSVSHRLKPNTEAFF.

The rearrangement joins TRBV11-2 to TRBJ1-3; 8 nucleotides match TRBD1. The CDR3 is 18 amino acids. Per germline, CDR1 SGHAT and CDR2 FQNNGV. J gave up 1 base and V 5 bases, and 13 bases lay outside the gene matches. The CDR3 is CASSPPGTGTGSGNTIYF. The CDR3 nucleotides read TGTGCCAGCAGCCCCCCGGGGACAGGAACGGGGTCTGGAAACACCATATATTTT.

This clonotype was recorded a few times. This CDR3 reads CASSLVWSSYEQYF. CDR3 nucleotide sequence: TGTGCCAGCAGTCTCGTATGGAGCTCCTACGAGCAGTACTTC. The rearrangement links TRBV6-2 or TRBV6-3 to TRBJ2-7; D remains unclear. The V gene's germline CDR1 is MNHEY and CDR2 SVGEGT. The CDR3 is 14 amino acids. The V end lost 5 bases, the J end lost 0 bases, and 11 bases lay between the germline ends.

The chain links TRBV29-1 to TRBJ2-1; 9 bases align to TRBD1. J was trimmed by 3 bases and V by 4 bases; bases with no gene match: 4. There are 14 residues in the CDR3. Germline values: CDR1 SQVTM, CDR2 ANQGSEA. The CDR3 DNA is TGCAGCGTTGTGGGGGACAGGGACTACAATGAGCAGTTCTTC. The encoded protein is CSVVGDRDYNEQFF.

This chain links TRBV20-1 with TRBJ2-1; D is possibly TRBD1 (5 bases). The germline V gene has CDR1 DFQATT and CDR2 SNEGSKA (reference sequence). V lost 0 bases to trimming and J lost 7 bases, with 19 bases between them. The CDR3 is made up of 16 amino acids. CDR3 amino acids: CSARDPDKGFWNEQFF. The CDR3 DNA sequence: TGCAGTGCTAGAGATCCGGACAAGGGCTTCTGGAATGAGCAGTTCTTC.

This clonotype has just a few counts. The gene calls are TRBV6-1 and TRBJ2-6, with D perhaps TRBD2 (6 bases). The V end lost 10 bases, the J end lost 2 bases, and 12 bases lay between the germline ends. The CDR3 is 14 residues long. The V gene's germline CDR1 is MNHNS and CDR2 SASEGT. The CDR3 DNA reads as TGTGCCACCGGAGGGGCGGCTGGGGCCAACGTCCTGACTTTC. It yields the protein CATGGAAGANVLTF.

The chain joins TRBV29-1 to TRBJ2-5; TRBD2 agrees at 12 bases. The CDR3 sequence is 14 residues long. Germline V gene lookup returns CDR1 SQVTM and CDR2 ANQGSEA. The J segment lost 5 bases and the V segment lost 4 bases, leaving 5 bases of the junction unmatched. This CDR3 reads CSVGTSGTWETQYF. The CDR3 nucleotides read TGCAGCGTTGGGACTAGCGGGACATGGGAGACCCAGTACTTC.

CDR3 sequence reads: CASSYLSGSEAFF. In DNA, the CDR3 is TGTGCCAGCAGCTATCTCTCCGGCTCTGAAGCTTTCTTT. V usage is TRBV11-2 and J usage is TRBJ1-1; D not certain. This CDR3 contains 13 residues. Germline V gene data show CDR1 as SGHAT and CDR2 as FQNNGV. V lost 4 bases and J lost 6, with 12 bases in between.

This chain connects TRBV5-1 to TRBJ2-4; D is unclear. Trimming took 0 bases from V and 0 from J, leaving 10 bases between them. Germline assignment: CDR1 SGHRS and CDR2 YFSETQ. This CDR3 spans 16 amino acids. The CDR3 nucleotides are TGCGCCAGCAGCTTGGTAGGACCCCTAGCCAAAAACATTCAGTACTTC. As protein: CASSLVGPLAKNIQYF.

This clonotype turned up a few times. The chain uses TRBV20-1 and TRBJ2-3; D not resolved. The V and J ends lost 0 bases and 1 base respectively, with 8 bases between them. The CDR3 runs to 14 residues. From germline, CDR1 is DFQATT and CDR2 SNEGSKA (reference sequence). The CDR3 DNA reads TGCAGTGCTAGAGATTTTGCGGGCACAGATACGCAGTATTTT. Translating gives CSARDFAGTDTQYF.

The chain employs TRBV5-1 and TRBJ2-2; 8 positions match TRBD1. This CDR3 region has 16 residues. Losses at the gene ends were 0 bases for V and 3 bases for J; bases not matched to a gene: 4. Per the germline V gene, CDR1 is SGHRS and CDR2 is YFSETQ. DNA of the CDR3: TGCGCCAGCAGCTTGGCCAGGGGGCCTGACACCGGGGAGCTGTTTTTT. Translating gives CASSLARGPDTGELFF. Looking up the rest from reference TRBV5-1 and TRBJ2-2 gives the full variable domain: KAGVTQTPRYLIKTRGQQVTLSCSPISGHRSVSWYQQTPGQGLQFLFEYFSETQRNKGNFPGRFSGRQFSNSRSEMNVSTLELGDSALYLCASSLARGPDTGELFFGEGSRLTVL.

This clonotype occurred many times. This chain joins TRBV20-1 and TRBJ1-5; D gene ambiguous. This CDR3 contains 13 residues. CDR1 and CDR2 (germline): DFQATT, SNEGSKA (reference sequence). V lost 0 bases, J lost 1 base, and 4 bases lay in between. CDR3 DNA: TGCAGTGCTAGAGATACGAGCAATCAGCCCCAGCATTTT. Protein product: CSARDTSNQPQHF.

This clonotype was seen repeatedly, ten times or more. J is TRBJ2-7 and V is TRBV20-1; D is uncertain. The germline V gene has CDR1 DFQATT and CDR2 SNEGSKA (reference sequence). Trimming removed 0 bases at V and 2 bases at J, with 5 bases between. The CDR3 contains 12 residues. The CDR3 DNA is TGCAGTGCTAGAGACAGCCCCTACGAGCAGTACTTC. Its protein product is CSARDSPYEQYF.